The 18 T cell receptor beta chains below all came from one sample that was sequenced in a study of T cell repertoires in cytomegalovirus infection. These TCRs are of unknown antigen specificity. TCRdb passed the reads through MiXCR, listing each CDR3 protein once. Here the sample spans a few hundred thousand distinct CDR3 sequences, 33% being singletons. Sequenced material: cultured PBMCs, taken from culture after CMV antigen stimulation. The receptors were gathered from a human donor in good health (CMV status not recorded). Some clones in this sample may be carry-over from other donors' samples.

This clonotype was seen a handful of times. J is TRBJ2-7 and V is TRBV12-3 or TRBV12-4; D remains unclear. The CDR3 is 16 residues long. V dropped 3 bases and J dropped 3 bases, with 18 bases sitting between them. The CDR3 protein is CASSFPHQSGYYEQYF. The CDR3 nucleotides are TGTGCCAGCAGTTTTCCCCACCAATCCGGCTACTACGAGCAGTACTTC.

This clonotype turned up a few times. The rearrangement uses TRBV7-9 and TRBJ2-3; 14 bases align to TRBD2. The CDR3 is 17 amino acids. V lost 2 bases to trimming and J lost 4 bases; unmatched junction nucleotides: 5. CDR1 SEHNR and CDR2 FQNEAQ come from the germline V gene (reference sequence). CDR3 DNA: TGTGCCAGCAGCTTACGGGGACTAGCGGGAGTCGCAGATACGCAGTATTTT. Protein: CASSLRGLAGVADTQYF.

The V gene is TRBV7-2, the J gene TRBJ2-1, with D tentatively TRBD2 (6 bases). The germline V gene encodes CDR1 SGHTA and CDR2 FQGNSA. V was pared by 3 bases and J by 5 bases, with 14 bases between. The CDR3 has 15 amino acids. CDR3 sequence (DNA): TGTGCCAGCAGCTTGGCACCGGGACTGAACAATGAGCAGTTCTTC. Protein: CASSLAPGLNNEQFF.

The chain links TRBV6-5 to TRBJ2-3, with TRBD1 identical over 9 bases. Trimming cost V 2 bases and J 1 base; bases outside gene matches: 4. Germline CDR1 is MNHEY and CDR2 is SVGAGI. The CDR3 runs 16 residues. The CDR3: CASSYRRDRGTDTQYF. The CDR3 nucleotides are TGTGCCAGCAGTTACCGCCGGGACAGGGGCACAGATACGCAGTATTTT.

This clonotype was observed a handful of times. The chain employs TRBV6-1 and TRBJ2-7, with 7 nucleotides matching TRBD2. Germline CDR1 reads MNHNS; CDR2 reads SASEGT. Trimming took 7 bases from V and 0 from J; bases not matched to a gene: 6. CDR3 length equals 14 residues. The CDR3 protein is CASNRGRGSYEQYV. The CDR3 DNA is TGTGCCAGCAATCGGGGGAGGGGCTCCTACGAGCAGTACGTC.

This clonotype was counted many times. The chain carries TRBV6-2 or TRBV6-3 and TRBJ2-1; 11 positions match TRBD2. V shed 6 bases and J 5 bases; nucleotides not matched to a gene: 9. The CDR3 length is 16 residues. The germline V gene has CDR1 MNHEY and CDR2 SVGEGT. The CDR3 DNA reads as TGTGCCAGCAGCCCCCTCGGGACTAGCGGACACAATGAGCAGTTCTTC. The encoded protein is CASSPLGTSGHNEQFF.

CDR3 in amino acids: CASGVKPDTQYF. The CDR3 nucleotides are TGTGCTAGTGGCGTCAAGCCAGATACGCAGTATTTT. V usage is TRBV12-5 and J usage is TRBJ2-3; no reliable D call. This CDR3 has 12 residues. The germline gives CDR1 LGHNT, CDR2 FRNRAP. Trimming left V 6 bases short and J 4 bases short, with 8 bases between.

The count of this clonotype is one. V is TRBV28 and J is TRBJ2-5; 7 bases are shared with TRBD2. The V segment lost 5 bases and the J segment 0 bases; nucleotides outside the gene matches: 9. The germline gives CDR1 MDHEN, CDR2 SYDVKM. This CDR3 region has 16 residues. For the CDR3, the DNA is TGTGCCAGCAGTCCGCCCTCCGGGAGGAACCAAGAGACCCAGTACTTC. It encodes CASSPPSGRNQETQYF.

This clonotype has a handful of counts. The chain has TRBV28 and TRBJ2-1, with 11 bases matching TRBD2. CDR1 and CDR2 from the germline V gene are MDHEN and SYDVKM. The junction had 7 bases not matched to a gene; V was cut back by 10 bases and J by 8 bases. The CDR3 contains 13 residues. The CDR3 loop is CAIAGGAMDEQFF. The CDR3 bases are TGTGCCATAGCGGGAGGGGCTATGGATGAGCAGTTCTTC.

This rearrangement joins TRBV6-6 to TRBJ2-1, with TRBD2 matching 8 bases. Germline CDR1 is MNHNY and CDR2 is SVGAGI (reference sequence). V shed 5 bases, J shed 2 bases, and the junction held 5 bases outside the gene matches. The CDR3 loop spans 15 amino acids. CDR3 protein: CASSAAGGAYNEQFF. CDR3 DNA sequence: TGTGCCAGCAGTGCTGCGGGAGGAGCCTACAATGAGCAGTTCTTC.

The genes are TRBV19 and TRBJ1-5, with D uncertain. CDR3 length: 17 amino acids. From germline, CDR1 is LNHDA and CDR2 SQIVND (reference sequence). The V end was cut by 9 bases, the J end by 1 base, with 22 bases between. In DNA, the CDR3 is TGTGCCAGCATAGGCAGCCGGGAGGGAGGAAGCAATCAGCCCCAGCATTTT. Translating it yields CASIGSREGGSNQPQHF.

This clonotype has more than one count but fewer than ten. The rearrangement links TRBV11-2 to TRBJ2-7, with 9 bases aligning to TRBD1. Germline V gene data show CDR1 as SGHAT and CDR2 as FQNNGV. V was pared by 4 bases and J by 3 bases, with 7 bases of the junction left unmatched. This CDR3 contains 15 residues. CDR3 in amino acids: CASSSNRGRGYEQYF. In DNA, the CDR3 is TGTGCCAGCAGCTCGAACAGGGGGCGCGGCTACGAGCAGTACTTC.

The chain uses TRBV12-3 or TRBV12-4 and TRBJ1-5; D is ambiguous. The CDR3 sequence is 14 residues long. With 6 bases removed from V and 1 base from J, the gap between germline ends came to 10 bases. The CDR3 spells CASSHSQSNQPQHF. The CDR3 nucleotides are TGTGCCAGCAGCCATTCACAGAGCAATCAGCCCCAGCATTTT.

The chain recombines TRBV9 with TRBJ2-5; perhaps TRBD2 as D (6 bases). This CDR3 is 15 amino acids long. Germline values: CDR1 SGDLS, CDR2 YYNGEE. Trimming removed 3 bases at V and 4 bases at J, with 16 bases between. The CDR3 reads CASSGSRGGVETQYF. CDR3 DNA: TGTGCCAGCAGCGGATCTAGAGGAGGGGTAGAGACCCAGTACTTC. The full variable domain, with the rest looked up from reference TRBV9 and TRBJ2-5, is DSGVTQTPKHLITATGQRVTLRCSPRSGDLSVYWYQQSLDQGLQFLIQYYNGEERAKGNILERFSAQQFPDLHSELNLSSLELGDSALYFCASSGSRGGVETQYFGPGTRLLVL.

This chain uses TRBV6-2 or TRBV6-3 with TRBJ2-7, with 12 bases fitting TRBD2. Looked up from germline, CDR1 is MNHEY and CDR2 is SVGEGT. J was trimmed by 1 base and V by 3 bases; bases with no gene match: 1. The CDR3 covers 15 residues. The CDR3 is CASSYGLAGSYEQYF. The CDR3 DNA follows: TGTGCCAGCAGTTATGGACTAGCGGGGTCCTACGAGCAGTACTTC.

V and J are TRBV19 and TRBJ1-2, with unresolved D. CDR1 is LNHDA, CDR2 SQIVND, per germline (reference sequence). The V and J ends lost 9 bases and 10 bases respectively, with 21 bases between them. This CDR3 has 13 residues. The CDR3 is CASTMAGTLSYTF. The CDR3 coding sequence is TGTGCCAGCACCATGGCGGGAACTCTATCCTACACCTTC.

J is TRBJ1-2 and V is TRBV10-3; D unclear. This CDR3 region has 14 residues. Germline loops: CDR1 ENHRY, CDR2 SYGVKD. The V and J ends lost 0 bases and 5 bases respectively, with 10 bases between them. Written as DNA, the CDR3 is TGTGCCATCAGTGAGTCGAGCAGCCAATATGGCTACACCTTC. Residues: CAISESSSQYGYTF.

The V and J genes are TRBV4-1 and TRBJ1-2; weak D call: TRBD1 (5 bases). V was pared by 0 bases and J by 8 bases, with 10 bases between. This CDR3 region has 13 residues. Germline loops: CDR1 MGHRA, CDR2 YSYEKL. The CDR3 loop is CASSQEGTLGYTF. The CDR3 DNA sequence: TGCGCCAGCAGCCAAGAAGGGACGTTGGGCTACACCTTC.